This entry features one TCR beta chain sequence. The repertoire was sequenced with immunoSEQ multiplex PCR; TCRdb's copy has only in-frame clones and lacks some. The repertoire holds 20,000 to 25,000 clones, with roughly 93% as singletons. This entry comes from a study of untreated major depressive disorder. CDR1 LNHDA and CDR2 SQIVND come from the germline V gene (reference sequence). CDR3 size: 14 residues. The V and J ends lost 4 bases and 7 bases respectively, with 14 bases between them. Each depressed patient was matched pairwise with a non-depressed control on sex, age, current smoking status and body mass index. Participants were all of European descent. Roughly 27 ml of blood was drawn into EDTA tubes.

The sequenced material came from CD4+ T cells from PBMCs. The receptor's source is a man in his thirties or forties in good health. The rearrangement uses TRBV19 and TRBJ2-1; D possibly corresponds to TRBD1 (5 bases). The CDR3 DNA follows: TGTGCCAGTAGTAAACGACAGCTGTCGAATGAGCAGTTCTTC. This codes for CASSKRQLSNEQFF. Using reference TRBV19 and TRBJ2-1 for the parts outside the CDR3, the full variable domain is DGGITQSPKYLFRKEGQNVTLSCEQNLNHDAMYWYRQDPGQGLRLIYYSQIVNDFQKGDIAEGYSVSREKKESFPLTVTSAQKNPTAFYLCASSKRQLSNEQFFGPGTRLTVL.